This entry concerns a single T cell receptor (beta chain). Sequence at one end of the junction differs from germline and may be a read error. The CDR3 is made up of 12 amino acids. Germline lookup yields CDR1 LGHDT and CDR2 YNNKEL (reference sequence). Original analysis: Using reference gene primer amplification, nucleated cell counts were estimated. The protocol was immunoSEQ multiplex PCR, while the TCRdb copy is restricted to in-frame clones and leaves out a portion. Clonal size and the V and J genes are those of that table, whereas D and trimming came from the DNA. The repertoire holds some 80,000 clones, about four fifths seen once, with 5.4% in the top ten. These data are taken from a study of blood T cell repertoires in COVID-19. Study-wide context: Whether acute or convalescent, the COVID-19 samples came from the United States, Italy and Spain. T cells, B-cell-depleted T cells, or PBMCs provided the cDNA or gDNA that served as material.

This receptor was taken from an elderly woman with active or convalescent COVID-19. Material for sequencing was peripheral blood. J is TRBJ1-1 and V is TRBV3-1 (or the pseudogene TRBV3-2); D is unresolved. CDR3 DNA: TGTGCCAGCAGCCAAGATAGGGCGAGACGGGATTTT. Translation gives CASSQDRARRDF.